A selection of T cell receptor beta chains follows, all from one sample in a study of T cell repertoires in cytomegalovirus infection. Via MiXCR, TCRdb re-called the reads, giving one row per CDR3 protein. This table holds fewer than 550,000 distinct CDR3 sequences, approximately 10% found once. The sequencing input was PBMCs. Receptors originate from a human donor in good health (CMV status not recorded). Some clones in this sample may be carry-over from other donors' samples. Each CDR3 is given without its conserved first and last residue. Not all rows give a size; the values are once, few, many and, for expanded clones, a class.

TRBV5-6	NA	TRBJ1-2	ASSPQGQNGYT
TRBV19	few	TRBJ1-1	ASRYLGNTEAF
TRBV28	many	TRBJ2-3	ASSFPPEGISTDTQY
TRBV3-1	few	TRBJ1-5	ASRPNNRDSGNQPQH
TRBV19	NA	TRBJ2-1	ASKGVRRDNEQF
TRBV7-2	many	TRBJ2-5	ASSLAFQETQY
TRBV20-1	many	TRBJ2-5	SARRGQGPQETQY
TRBV20-1	NA	TRBJ1-3	SASGPSGNTIY
TRBV19	many	TRBJ2-1	ASSILSGRAYNEQF
TRBV18	many	TRBJ1-3	ASSPQLTAGNTIY
TRBV20-1	few	TRBJ2-5	SASPGLAGGSRTQY
TRBV7-9	many	TRBJ2-1	ASSSGQGLF
TRBV2	few	TRBJ1-6	ASSYQRESNSPLH
TRBV7-9	many	TRBJ2-1	ASRRPGTGADNEQF
TRBV6-2/TRBV6-3	many	TRBJ2-2	ASRPEGGGRSGELF
TRBV14	many	TRBJ2-5	ASSRRPGRQETQY
TRBV7-9	many	TRBJ2-3	ASSLVGGGPTDTQY
TRBV2	few	TRBJ1-2	ASSGEIGGGYT
TRBV20-1	NA	TRBJ1-1	SAIPGGTMNTEAF
TRBV25-1	many	TRBJ1-6	ASSNGGSGSPLH
TRBV7-8	many	TRBJ2-1	ASSLGAGTGLDEQF
TRBV29-1	NA	TRBJ1-2	SVATRDGNGYT
TRBV6-5	many	TRBJ1-3	ASSYTGPGGNTIY
TRBV5-6	NA	TRBJ1-2	ASSFQGNFWGYT